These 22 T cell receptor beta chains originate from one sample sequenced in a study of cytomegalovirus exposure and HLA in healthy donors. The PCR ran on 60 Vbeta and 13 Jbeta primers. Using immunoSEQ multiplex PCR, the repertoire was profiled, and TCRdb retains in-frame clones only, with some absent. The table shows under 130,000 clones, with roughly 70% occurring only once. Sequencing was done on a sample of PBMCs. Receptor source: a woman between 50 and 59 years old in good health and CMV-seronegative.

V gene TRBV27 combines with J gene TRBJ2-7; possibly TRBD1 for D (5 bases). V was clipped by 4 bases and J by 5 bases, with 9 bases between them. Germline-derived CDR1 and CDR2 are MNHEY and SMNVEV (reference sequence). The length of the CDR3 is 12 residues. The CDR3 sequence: CASSYQGHEQYF. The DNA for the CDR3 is TGTGCCAGCAGTTACCAGGGTCACGAGCAGTACTTC.

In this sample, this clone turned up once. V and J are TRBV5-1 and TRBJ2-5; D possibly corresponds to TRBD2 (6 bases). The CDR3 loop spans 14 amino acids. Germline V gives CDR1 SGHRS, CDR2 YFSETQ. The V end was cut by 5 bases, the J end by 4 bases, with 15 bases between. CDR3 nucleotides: TGCGCCAGCAGTCTCATGACTAGGGGAGAGACCCAGTACTTC. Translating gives CASSLMTRGETQYF.

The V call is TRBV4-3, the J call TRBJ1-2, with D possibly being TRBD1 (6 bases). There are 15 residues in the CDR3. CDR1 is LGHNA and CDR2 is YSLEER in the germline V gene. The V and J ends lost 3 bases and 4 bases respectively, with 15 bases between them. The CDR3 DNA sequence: TGCGCCAGCAGCCAGGTCATCCGGGACACCTATGGCTACACCTTC. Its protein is CASSQVIRDTYGYTF.

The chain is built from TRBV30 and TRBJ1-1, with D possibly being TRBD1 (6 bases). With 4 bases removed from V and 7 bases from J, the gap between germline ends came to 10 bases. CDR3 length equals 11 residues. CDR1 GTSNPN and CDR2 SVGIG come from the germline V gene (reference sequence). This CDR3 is CAWKQGFEAFF. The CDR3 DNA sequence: TGTGCCTGGAAACAGGGATTTGAAGCTTTCTTT.

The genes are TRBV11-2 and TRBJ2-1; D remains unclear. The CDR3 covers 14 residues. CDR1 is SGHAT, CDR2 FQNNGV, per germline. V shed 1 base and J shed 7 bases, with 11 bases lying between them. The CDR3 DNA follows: TGTGCCAGCAGCTTAGGTATGAGAGGTAATGAGCAGTTCTTC. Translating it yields CASSLGMRGNEQFF.

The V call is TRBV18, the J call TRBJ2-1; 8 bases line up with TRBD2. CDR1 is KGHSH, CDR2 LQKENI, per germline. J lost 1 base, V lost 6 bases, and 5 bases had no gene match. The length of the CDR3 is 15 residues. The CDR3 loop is CASSIAGSSYNEQFF. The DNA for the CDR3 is TGTGCCAGCTCGATAGCGGGGTCTTCCTACAATGAGCAGTTCTTC.

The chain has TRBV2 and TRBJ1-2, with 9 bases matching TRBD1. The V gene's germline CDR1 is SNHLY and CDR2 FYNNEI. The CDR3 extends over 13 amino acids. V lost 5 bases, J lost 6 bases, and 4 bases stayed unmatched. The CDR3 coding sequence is TGTGCCAGCAGTTCCGGGACAGGGAATGGCTACACCTTC. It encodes CASSSGTGNGYTF.

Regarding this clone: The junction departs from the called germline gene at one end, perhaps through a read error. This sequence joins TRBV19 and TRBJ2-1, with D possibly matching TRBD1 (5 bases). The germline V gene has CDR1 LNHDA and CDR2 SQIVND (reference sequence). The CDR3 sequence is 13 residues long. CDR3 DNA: TGTGCCACTAGTAGGGGCTACTACAATGAGCAGTTCTTC. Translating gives CATSRGYYNEQFF.

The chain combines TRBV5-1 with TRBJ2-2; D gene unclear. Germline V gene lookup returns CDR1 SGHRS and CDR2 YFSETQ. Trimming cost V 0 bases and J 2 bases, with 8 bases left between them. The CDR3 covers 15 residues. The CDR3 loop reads CASSLGRQNTGELFF. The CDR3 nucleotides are TGCGCCAGCAGCTTGGGTCGACAAAACACCGGGGAGCTGTTTTTT.

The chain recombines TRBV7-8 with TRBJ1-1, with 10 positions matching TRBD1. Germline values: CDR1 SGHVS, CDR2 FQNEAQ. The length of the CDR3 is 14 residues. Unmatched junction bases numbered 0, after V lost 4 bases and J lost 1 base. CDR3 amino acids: CASSWTGGNTEAFF. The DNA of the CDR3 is TGTGCCAGCAGCTGGACAGGGGGGAACACTGAAGCTTTCTTT.

The CDR3 nucleotides are TGCGCCAGCAGCTTCCTATTGAGCGCGGATACGCAGTATTTT. Translation gives CASSFLLSADTQYF. The chain uses TRBV5-1 and TRBJ2-3; D is unresolved. The germline V and J ends were trimmed by 2 bases and 6 bases, with 13 bases remaining between them. The CDR3 is 14 residues long. The germline CDR1 and CDR2 sequences are SGHRS and YFSETQ.

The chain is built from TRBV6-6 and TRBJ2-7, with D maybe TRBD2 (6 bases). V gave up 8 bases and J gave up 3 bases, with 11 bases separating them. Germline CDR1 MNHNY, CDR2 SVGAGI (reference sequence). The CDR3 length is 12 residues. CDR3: CASGKTSYEQYF. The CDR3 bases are TGTGCCAGCGGCAAGACTAGCTACGAGCAGTACTTC.

The CDR3 DNA is TGTGCCAGTACTTGGGGGGGCGCACGATATTTGACCGGGGAGCTGTTTTTT. Translating it yields CASTWGGARYLTGELFF. The J gene is TRBJ2-2, the V gene TRBV19, with TRBD2 as a possible D gene (7 bases). The CDR3 loop spans 17 amino acids. CDR1 is LNHDA, CDR2 SQIVND, per germline (reference sequence). V was cut by 7 bases and J by 5 bases, with 23 bases left in between.

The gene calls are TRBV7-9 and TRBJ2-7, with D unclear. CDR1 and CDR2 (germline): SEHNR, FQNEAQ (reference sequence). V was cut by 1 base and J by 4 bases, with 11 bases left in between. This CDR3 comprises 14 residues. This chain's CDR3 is CASSLGAPAYEQYF. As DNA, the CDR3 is TGTGCCAGCAGCTTAGGGGCACCGGCATACGAGCAGTACTTC.

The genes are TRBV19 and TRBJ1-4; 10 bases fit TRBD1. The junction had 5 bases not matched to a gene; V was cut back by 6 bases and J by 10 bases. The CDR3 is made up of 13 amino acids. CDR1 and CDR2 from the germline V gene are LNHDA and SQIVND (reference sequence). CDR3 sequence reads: CASSRDRGRKLFF. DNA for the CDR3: TGTGCCAGTAGCCGAGACAGGGGGCGAAAACTGTTTTTT.

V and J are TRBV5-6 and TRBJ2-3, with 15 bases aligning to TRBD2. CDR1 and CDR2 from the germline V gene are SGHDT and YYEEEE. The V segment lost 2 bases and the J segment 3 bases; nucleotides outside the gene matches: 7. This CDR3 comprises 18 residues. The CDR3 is CASSFWTSGRAGTDTQYF. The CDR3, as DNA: TGTGCCAGCAGCTTTTGGACTAGCGGGAGGGCCGGGACAGATACGCAGTATTTT. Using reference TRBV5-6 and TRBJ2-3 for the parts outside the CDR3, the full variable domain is DAGVTQSPTHLIKTRGQQVTLRCSPKSGHDTVSWYQQALGQGPQFIFQYYEEEERQRGNFPDRFSGHQFPNYSSELNVNALLLGDSALYLCASSFWTSGRAGTDTQYFGPGTRLTVL.

For the CDR3, the DNA is TGCAGCGTTGGACAGCCGAGCTCCTACGAGCAGTACTTC. The encoded protein is CSVGQPSSYEQYF. The chain combines TRBV29-1 with TRBJ2-7, with D possibly being TRBD1 (5 bases). V was cut by 4 bases and J by 0 bases, with 10 bases left in between. Germline V gene sequence: CDR1 SQVTM, CDR2 ANQGSEA. The CDR3 covers 13 residues.

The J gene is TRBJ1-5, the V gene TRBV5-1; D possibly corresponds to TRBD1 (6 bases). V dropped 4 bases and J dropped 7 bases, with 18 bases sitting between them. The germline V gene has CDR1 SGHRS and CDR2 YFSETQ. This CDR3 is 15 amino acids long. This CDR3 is CASSADGQLGQPQHF. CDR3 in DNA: TGCGCCAGCAGCGCGGACGGACAGTTAGGACAGCCCCAGCATTTT.

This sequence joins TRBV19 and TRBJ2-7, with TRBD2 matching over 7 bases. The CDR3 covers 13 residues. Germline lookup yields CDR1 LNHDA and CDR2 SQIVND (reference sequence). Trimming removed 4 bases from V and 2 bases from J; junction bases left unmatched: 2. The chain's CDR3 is CASSRAGTYEQYF. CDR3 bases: TGTGCCAGTAGTAGAGCGGGGACCTACGAGCAGTACTTC.

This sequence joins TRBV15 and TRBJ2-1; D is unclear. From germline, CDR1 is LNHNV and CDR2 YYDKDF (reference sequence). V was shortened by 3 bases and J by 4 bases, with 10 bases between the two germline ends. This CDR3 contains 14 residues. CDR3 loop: CATSRLDRYNEQFF. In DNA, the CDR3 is TGTGCCACCAGCAGGCTAGACCGATACAATGAGCAGTTCTTC.

The CDR3 here is CASSPGQGAAYEQYF. CDR3 coding DNA: TGTGCCAGCAGCCCCGGACAGGGAGCCGCCTACGAGCAGTACTTC. The chain couples TRBV28 to TRBJ2-7; TRBD1 matches at 8 bases. This CDR3 is 15 amino acids long. Germline CDR1 reads MDHEN; CDR2 reads SYDVKM. V was clipped by 6 bases and J by 2 bases; unmatched bases: 9.

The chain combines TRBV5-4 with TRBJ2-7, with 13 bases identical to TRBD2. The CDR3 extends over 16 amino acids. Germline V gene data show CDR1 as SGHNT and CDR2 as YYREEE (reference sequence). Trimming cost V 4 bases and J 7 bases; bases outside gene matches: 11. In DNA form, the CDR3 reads TGTGCCAGCAGCCTGGGGACTAGCGGGACCCTACGGGAGCAGTACTTC. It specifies CASSLGTSGTLREQYF.